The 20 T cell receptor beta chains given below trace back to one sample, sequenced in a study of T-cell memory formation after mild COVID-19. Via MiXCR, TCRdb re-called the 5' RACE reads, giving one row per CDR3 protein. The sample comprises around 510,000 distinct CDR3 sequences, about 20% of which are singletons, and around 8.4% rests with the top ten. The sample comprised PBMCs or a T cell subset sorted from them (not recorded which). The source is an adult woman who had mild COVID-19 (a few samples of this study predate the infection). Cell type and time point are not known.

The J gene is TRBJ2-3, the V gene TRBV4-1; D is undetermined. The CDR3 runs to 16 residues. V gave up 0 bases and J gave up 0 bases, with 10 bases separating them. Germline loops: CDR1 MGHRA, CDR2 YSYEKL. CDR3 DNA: TGCGCCAGCAGCCAAGATAGTAGAGCTAGCACAGATACGCAGTATTTT. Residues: CASSQDSRASTDTQYF.

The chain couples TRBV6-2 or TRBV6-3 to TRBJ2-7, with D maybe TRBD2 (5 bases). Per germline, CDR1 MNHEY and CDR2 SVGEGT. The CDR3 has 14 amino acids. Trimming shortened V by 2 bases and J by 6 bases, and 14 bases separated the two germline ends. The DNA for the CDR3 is TGTGCCAGCAGTTACGGGAGTTCCCTAAGCGAGCAGTACTTC. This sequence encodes CASSYGSSLSEQYF.

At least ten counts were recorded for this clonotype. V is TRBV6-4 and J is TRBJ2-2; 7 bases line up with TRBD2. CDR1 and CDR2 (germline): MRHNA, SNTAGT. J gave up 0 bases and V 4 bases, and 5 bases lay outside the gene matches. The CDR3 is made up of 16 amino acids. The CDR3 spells CASSATSDANTGELFF. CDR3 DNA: TGTGCCAGCAGTGCTACTAGCGATGCGAACACCGGGGAGCTGTTTTTT.

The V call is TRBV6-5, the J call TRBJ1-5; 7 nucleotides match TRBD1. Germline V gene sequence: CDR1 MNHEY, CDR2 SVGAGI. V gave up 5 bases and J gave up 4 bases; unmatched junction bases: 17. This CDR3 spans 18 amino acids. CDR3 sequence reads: CASSTGRFTGAINQPQHF. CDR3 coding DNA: TGTGCCAGCAGTACTGGCCGGTTTACAGGGGCGATAAATCAGCCCCAGCATTTT.

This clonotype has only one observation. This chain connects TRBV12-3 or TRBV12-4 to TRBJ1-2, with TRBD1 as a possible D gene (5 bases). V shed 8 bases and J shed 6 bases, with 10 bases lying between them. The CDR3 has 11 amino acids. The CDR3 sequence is CASRDFDGYTF. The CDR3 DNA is TGTGCCAGCCGGGACTTCGATGGCTACACCTTC.

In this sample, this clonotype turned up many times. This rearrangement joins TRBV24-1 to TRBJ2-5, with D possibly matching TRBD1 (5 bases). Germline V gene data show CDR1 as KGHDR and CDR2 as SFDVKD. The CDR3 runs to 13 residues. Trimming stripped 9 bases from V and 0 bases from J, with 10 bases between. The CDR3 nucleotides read TGTGCCACCTCAGGACAAAACCAAGAGACCCAGTACTTC. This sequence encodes CATSGQNQETQYF.

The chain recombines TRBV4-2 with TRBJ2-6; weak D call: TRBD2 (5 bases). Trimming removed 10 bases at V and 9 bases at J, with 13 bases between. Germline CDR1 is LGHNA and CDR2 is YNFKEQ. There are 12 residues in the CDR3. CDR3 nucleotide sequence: TGTGCCACGGAGAGCGGTTACAACGTCCTGACTTTC. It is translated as CATESGYNVLTF.

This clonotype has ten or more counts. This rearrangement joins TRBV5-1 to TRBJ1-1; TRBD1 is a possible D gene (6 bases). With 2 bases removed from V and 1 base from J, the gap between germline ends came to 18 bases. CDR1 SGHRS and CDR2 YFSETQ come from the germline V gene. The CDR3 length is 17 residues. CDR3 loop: CASSLRRASGANTEAFF. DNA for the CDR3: TGCGCCAGCAGCTTACGCCGCGCGTCAGGGGCGAACACTGAAGCTTTCTTT.

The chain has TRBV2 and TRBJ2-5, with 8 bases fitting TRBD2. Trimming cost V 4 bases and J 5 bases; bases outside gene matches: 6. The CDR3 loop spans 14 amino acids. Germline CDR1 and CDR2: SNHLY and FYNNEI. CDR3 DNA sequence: TGTGCCAGCAGTGGACTAGCGAAGGGGGAGACCCAGTACTTC. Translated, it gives CASSGLAKGETQYF. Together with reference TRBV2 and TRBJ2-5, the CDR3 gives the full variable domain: EPEVTQTPSHQVTQMGQEVILRCVPISNHLYFYWYRQILGQKVEFLVSFYNNEISEKSEIFDDQFSVERPDGSNFTLKIRSTKLEDSAMYFCASSGLAKGETQYFGPGTRLLVL.

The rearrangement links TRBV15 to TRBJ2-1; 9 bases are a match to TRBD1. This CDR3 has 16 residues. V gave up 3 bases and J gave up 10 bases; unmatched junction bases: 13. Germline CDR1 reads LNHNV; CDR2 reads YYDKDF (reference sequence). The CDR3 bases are TGTGCCACCAGCAGGGACCGGGACAGGGTAGGCAACGAGCAGTTCTTC. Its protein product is CATSRDRDRVGNEQFF.

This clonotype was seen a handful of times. The CDR3 sequence is CASSPTTALGTEAFF. DNA for the CDR3: TGTGCCAGCTCACCCACGACAGCGCTGGGCACTGAAGCTTTCTTT. The chain joins TRBV18 to TRBJ1-1, with a possible D match to TRBD1 (5 bases). Trimming removed 3 bases at V and 4 bases at J, with 15 bases between. This CDR3 region has 15 residues. Looked up from germline, CDR1 is KGHSH and CDR2 is LQKENI.

The CDR3 loop reads CASSLPGGTSPKEQFF. Here the CDR3 DNA reads TGTGCCAGCAGCCTCCCAGGGGGGACTTCCCCCAAGGAGCAGTTCTTC. The V gene is TRBV9, the J gene TRBJ2-1; D possibly corresponds to TRBD1 (7 bases). The CDR3 consists of 16 residues. Trimming took off 4 bases at V and 10 bases at J, with 24 bases between the two ends. The germline V gene encodes CDR1 SGDLS and CDR2 YYNGEE.

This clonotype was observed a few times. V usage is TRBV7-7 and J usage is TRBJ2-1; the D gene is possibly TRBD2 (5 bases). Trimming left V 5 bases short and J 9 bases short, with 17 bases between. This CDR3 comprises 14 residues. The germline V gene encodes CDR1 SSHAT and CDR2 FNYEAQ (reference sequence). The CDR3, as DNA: TGTGCCAGCAGCCCGATCGAGAGGGCGGGTGAGCAGTTCTTC. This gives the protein CASSPIERAGEQFF.

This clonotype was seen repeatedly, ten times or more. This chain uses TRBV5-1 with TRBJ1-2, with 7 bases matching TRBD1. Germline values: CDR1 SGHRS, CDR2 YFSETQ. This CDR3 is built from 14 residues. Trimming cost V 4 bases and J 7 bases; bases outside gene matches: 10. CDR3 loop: CASSQTPGTAGYTF. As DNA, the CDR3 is TGCGCCAGCAGCCAAACCCCCGGGACAGCTGGCTACACCTTC. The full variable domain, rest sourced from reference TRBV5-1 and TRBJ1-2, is KAGVTQTPRYLIKTRGQQVTLSCSPISGHRSVSWYQQTPGQGLQFLFEYFSETQRNKGNFPGRFSGRQFSNSRSEMNVSTLELGDSALYLCASSQTPGTAGYTFGSGTRLTVV.

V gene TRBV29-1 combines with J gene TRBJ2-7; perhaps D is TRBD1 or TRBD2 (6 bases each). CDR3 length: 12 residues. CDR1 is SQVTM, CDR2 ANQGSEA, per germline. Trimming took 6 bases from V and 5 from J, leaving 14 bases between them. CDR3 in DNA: TGCAGCGTCACTGGGGGGCTGAACGAGCAGTACTTC. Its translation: CSVTGGLNEQYF.

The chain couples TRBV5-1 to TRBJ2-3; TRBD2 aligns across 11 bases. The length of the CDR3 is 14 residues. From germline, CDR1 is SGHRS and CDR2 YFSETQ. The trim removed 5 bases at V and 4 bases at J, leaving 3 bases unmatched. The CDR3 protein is CASSTGLAADTQYF. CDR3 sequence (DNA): TGCGCCAGCAGTACGGGACTAGCGGCAGATACGCAGTATTTT. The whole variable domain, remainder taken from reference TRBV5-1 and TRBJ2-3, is KAGVTQTPRYLIKTRGQQVTLSCSPISGHRSVSWYQQTPGQGLQFLFEYFSETQRNKGNFPGRFSGRQFSNSRSEMNVSTLELGDSALYLCASSTGLAADTQYFGPGTRLTVL.

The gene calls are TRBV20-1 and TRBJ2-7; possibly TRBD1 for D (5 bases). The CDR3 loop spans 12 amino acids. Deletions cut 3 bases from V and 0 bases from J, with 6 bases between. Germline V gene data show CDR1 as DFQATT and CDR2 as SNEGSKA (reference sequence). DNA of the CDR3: TGCAGTGCTAGTGACAGCTCCTACGAGCAGTACTTC. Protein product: CSASDSSYEQYF.

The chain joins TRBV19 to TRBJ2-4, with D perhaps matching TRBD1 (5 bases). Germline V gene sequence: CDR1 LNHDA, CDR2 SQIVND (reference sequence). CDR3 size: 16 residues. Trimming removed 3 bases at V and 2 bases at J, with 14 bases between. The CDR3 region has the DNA TGTGCCAGTAGTATCCCAACAGACAGTACCAAAAACATTCAGTACTTC. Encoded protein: CASSIPTDSTKNIQYF.

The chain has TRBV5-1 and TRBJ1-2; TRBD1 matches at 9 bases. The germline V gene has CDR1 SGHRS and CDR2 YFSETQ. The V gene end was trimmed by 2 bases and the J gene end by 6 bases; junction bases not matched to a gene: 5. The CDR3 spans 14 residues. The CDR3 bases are TGCGCCAGCAGCTTATTACAGGGGGCAGATGGCTACACCTTC. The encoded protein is CASSLLQGADGYTF.

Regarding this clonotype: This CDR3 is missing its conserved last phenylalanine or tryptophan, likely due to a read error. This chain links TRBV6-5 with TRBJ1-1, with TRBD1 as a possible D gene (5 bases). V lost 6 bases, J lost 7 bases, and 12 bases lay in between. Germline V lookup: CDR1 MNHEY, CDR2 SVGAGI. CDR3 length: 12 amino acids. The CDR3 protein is CASSPPGYEAFL. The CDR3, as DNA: TGTGCCAGCAGCCCTCCAGGGTATGAAGCTTTCCTT.